This is a list of T cell receptor beta chains from one sample in a study of blood T cell repertoires in COVID-19. The protocol was immunoSEQ multiplex PCR, while the TCRdb copy is restricted to in-frame clones and leaves out a portion. The data contain roughly 70,000 clones, 86% of them singletons. The sequenced sample was peripheral blood. The receptors here all came from a man between 65 and 80 years old with active COVID-19. Each CDR3 is given with its conserved first and last residue. A D gene is named only where the DNA matches it firmly. Some rows mark clone size as missing; the rest say once, few, many or name a class of expanded clone.

j_call: TRBJ1-2
clone_size: .
d_call: .
v_call: TRBV6-5
cdr3_aa: CASSPRPSNYGYTF
cdr3_nt: TGTGCCAGCAGTCCTAGACCCTCTAACTATGGCTACACCTTC

j_call: TRBJ1-5
clone_size: few
d_call: TRBD1
v_call: TRBV4-1
cdr3_aa: CASSHRSGGQPQHF
cdr3_nt: TGCGCCAGCAGCCACCGGTCAGGGGGGCAGCCCCAGCATTTT

j_call: TRBJ1-5
clone_size: .
d_call: TRBD1
v_call: TRBV6-5
cdr3_aa: CASRDWDRGVHF
cdr3_nt: TGTGCCAGCAGGGACTGGGACAGGGGAGTGCATTTT

j_call: TRBJ2-2
clone_size: .
d_call: TRBD1
v_call: TRBV7-2
cdr3_aa: CASSIRTGANTGELFF
cdr3_nt: TGTGCCAGCAGCATACGGACAGGGGCGAACACCGGGGAGCTGTTTTTT

j_call: TRBJ2-3
clone_size: .
d_call: TRBD2
v_call: TRBV29-1
cdr3_aa: CSGTGVASGRALGPDTQYF
cdr3_nt: TGCAGCGGCACAGGGGTCGCTAGCGGGAGGGCATTGGGTCCCGATACGCAGTATTTT

j_call: TRBJ1-5
clone_size: .
d_call: .
v_call: TRBV15
cdr3_aa: CATSRDPTPGAQHF
cdr3_nt: TGTGCCACCAGCAGAGACCCAACCCCAGGGGCCCAGCATTTT

j_call: TRBJ1-6
clone_size: .
d_call: .
v_call: TRBV6-1
cdr3_aa: CASSEAGAGQDF
cdr3_nt: TGTGCCAGCAGTGAAGCGGGGGCCGGTCAGGACTTT

j_call: TRBJ2-3
clone_size: once
d_call: TRBD2
v_call: TRBV2
cdr3_aa: CASSEGLAGGDTQYF
cdr3_nt: TGTGCCAGCAGTGAGGGGCTAGCGGGGGGGGATACGCAGTATTTT

j_call: TRBJ2-5
clone_size: .
d_call: TRBD2
v_call: TRBV9
cdr3_aa: CASSAGLAGGPYETQYF
cdr3_nt: TGTGCCAGCAGCGCGGGACTAGCGGGAGGGCCTTATGAGACCCAGTACTTC

j_call: TRBJ2-5
clone_size: .
d_call: .
v_call: TRBV30
cdr3_aa: CAWSPRDFQYF
cdr3_nt: TGTGCCTGGAGCCCTCGGGACTTTCAGTACTTC

j_call: TRBJ2-7
clone_size: .
d_call: .
v_call: TRBV7-8
cdr3_aa: CASGGAGVGYEQYF
cdr3_nt: TGTGCCAGCGGGGGGGCGGGAGTGGGTTACGAGCAGTACTTC

j_call: TRBJ1-2
clone_size: .
d_call: .
v_call: TRBV19
cdr3_aa: CASSMGGARARSYGYTF
cdr3_nt: TGTGCCAGTAGTATGGGAGGGGCGAGAGCCCGTTCCTATGGCTACACCTTC

j_call: TRBJ1-4
clone_size: .
d_call: .
v_call: TRBV24-1
cdr3_aa: CATSGLTSKLFF
cdr3_nt: TGTGCCACCAGCGGACTTACCTCCAAACTGTTTTTT

j_call: TRBJ2-3
clone_size: .
d_call: .
v_call: TRBV28
cdr3_aa: CASSFGGPRADTQYF
cdr3_nt: TGTGCCAGCAGTTTTGGTGGGCCGCGCGCAGATACGCAGTATTTT

j_call: TRBJ1-3
clone_size: .
d_call: .
v_call: TRBV23-1
cdr3_aa: CASSRHEGDRNTIYF
cdr3_nt: TGCGCCAGCAGTCGCCATGAGGGGGATCGAAACACCATATATTTT

j_call: TRBJ2-7
clone_size: .
d_call: TRBD2
v_call: TRBV5-4
cdr3_aa: CASSWGASGPSYEQYF
cdr3_nt: TGTGCCAGCAGCTGGGGCGCTAGCGGACCCTCCTACGAGCAGTACTTC

j_call: TRBJ2-7
clone_size: once
d_call: .
v_call: TRBV3-1/TRBV3-2
cdr3_aa: CASSRTPEVGEQYF
cdr3_nt: TGTGCCAGCAGCCGAACGCCGGAGGTGGGCGAGCAGTACTTC

j_call: TRBJ2-1
clone_size: .
d_call: .
v_call: TRBV5-8
cdr3_aa: CASSFLDTSYNEQFF
cdr3_nt: TGTGCCAGCAGCTTCCTGGACACCTCCTACAATGAGCAGTTCTTC

j_call: TRBJ2-3
clone_size: .
d_call: .
v_call: TRBV29-1
cdr3_aa: CSPLPSGTDTQYF
cdr3_nt: TGCAGCCCACTCCCCTCGGGCACAGATACGCAGTATTTT

j_call: TRBJ2-7
clone_size: .
d_call: TRBD2
v_call: TRBV18
cdr3_aa: CASSPREGHEQYF
cdr3_nt: TGTGCCAGCTCACCACGGGAGGGCCACGAGCAGTACTTC